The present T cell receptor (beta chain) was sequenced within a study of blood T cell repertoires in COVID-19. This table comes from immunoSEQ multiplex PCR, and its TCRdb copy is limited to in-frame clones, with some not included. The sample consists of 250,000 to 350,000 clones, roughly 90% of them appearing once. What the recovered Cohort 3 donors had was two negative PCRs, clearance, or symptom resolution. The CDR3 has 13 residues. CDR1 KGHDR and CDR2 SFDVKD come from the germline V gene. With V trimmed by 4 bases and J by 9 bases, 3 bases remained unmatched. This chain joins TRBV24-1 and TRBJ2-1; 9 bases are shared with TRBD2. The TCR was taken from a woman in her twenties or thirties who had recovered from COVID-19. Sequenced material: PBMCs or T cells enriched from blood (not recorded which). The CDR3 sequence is CATSDRTSVEQFF. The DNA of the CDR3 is TGTGCCACCAGTGACCGGACTAGCGTTGAGCAGTTCTTC.